This TCR beta chain originates from a study of blood T cell repertoires in COVID-19. Study-level background: Sites across the United States, Italy and Spain contributed samples from acute and convalescent COVID-19.

Assay: immunoSEQ multiplex PCR; the TCRdb copy retains only in-frame clones and omits some. The sample records over 150,000 clones, 85% to 90% being singletons. This clone appeared a few times. The sequenced sample was peripheral blood. The sequence derives from a man between 60 and 70 years old with COVID-19, enrolled during active disease.

The CDR3 nucleotides read TGTGCCAGCAGCCCTAGATATCAGCAGCCCCCTGAGCAGTTCTTC. Translation gives CASSPRYQQPPEQFF. The genes are TRBV7-6 and TRBJ2-1; D not certain. CDR3 length: 15 amino acids. From germline, CDR1 is SGHVS and CDR2 FNYEAQ. The ends were cut back, 5 bases at V and 9 bases at J, with 20 bases in the middle.